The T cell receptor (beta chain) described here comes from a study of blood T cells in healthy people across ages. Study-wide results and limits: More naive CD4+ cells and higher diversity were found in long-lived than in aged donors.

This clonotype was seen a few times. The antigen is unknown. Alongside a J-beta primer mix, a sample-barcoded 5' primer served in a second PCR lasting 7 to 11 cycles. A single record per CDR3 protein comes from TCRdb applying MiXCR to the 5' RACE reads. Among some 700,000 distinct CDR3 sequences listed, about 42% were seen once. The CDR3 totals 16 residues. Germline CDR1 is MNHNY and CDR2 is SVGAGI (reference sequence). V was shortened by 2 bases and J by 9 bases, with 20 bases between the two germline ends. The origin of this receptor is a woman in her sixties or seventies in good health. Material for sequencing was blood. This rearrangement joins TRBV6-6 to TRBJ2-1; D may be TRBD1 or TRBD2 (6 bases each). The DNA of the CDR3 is TGTGCCAGCAGTTACGGAGGGGGAAAGTCCAACCCTGAGCAGTTCTTC. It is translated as CASSYGGGKSNPEQFF.